This entry features one T cell receptor beta chain sequence. Its antigen is not known. The germline V gene has CDR1 SGHAT and CDR2 FQNNGV. Trimming removed 5 bases from V and 0 bases from J; junction bases left unmatched: 8. This CDR3 region has 16 residues. The sample originates from a study of Ad26.COV2.S vaccination and SARS-CoV-2 variants. Study-wide results and limits: The analyses of TCR breadth and depth may have understated the size of total T cell responses. Across vaccine and placebo recipients, the breadth of non-spike TCRs was similar. Considerable breadth of spike-specific CD8+ and CD4+ T cell responses has reportedly been documented following vaccination. While placebo recipients had lower spike-specific TCR breadth, vaccine recipients had more.

TCRdb's table, derived via immunoSEQ multiplex PCR, lists solely in-frame clones and lacks some. The sample shows 180,000 or so clones, roughly 85% of them seen only once. This chain connects TRBV11-2 to TRBJ2-7; 9 nucleotides align to TRBD2. The starting material was peripheral blood, obtained after recovery from COVID-19. This sequence originates from a human donor who had recovered from COVID-19. The CDR3 sequence: CASSRMTSGLSYEQYF. The CDR3 DNA reads as TGTGCCAGCAGCCGAATGACTAGCGGCCTCTCCTACGAGCAGTACTTC.